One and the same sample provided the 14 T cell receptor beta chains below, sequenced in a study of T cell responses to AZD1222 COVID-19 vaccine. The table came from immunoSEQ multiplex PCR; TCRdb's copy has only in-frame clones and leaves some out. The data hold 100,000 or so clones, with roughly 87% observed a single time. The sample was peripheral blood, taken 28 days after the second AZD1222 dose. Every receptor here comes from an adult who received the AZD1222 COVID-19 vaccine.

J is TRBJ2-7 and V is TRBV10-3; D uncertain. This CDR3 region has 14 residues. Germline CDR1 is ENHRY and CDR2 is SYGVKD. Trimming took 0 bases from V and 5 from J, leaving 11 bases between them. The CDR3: CAISESKREDEQYF. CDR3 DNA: TGTGCCATCAGTGAGTCTAAGCGAGAGGACGAGCAGTACTTC.

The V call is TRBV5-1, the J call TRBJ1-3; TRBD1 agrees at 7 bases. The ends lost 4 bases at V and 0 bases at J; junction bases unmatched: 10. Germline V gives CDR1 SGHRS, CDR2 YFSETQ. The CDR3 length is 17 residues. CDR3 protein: CASSLSGQASSGNTIYF. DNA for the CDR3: TGCGCCAGCAGCCTCTCCGGACAGGCAAGCTCTGGAAACACCATATATTTT.

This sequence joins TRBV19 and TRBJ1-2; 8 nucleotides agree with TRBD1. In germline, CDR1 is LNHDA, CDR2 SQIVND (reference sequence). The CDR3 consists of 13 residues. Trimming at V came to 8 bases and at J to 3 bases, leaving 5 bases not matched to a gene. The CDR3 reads CASRGQGYYGYTF. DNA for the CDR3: TGTGCCAGTCGCGGACAGGGATACTATGGCTACACCTTC.

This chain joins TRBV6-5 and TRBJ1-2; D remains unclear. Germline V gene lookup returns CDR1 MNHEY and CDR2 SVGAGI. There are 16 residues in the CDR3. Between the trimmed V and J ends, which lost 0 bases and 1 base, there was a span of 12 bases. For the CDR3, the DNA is TGTGCCAGCAGTTACTCGAAGTCGATCCTTAACTATGGCTACACCTTC. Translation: CASSYSKSILNYGYTF.

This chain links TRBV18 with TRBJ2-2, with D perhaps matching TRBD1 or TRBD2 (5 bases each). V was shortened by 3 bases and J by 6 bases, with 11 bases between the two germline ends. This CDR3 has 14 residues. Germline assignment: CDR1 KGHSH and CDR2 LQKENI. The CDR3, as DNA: TGTGCCAGCTCACCGTGGGGGTTACCCGGGGAGCTGTTTTTT. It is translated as CASSPWGLPGELFF.

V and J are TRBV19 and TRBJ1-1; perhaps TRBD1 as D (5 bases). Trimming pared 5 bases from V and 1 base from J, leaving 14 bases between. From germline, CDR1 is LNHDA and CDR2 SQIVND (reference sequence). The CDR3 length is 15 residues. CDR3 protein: CASSAPQGANTEAFF. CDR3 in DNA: TGTGCCAGTAGTGCCCCGCAGGGAGCGAACACTGAAGCTTTCTTT.

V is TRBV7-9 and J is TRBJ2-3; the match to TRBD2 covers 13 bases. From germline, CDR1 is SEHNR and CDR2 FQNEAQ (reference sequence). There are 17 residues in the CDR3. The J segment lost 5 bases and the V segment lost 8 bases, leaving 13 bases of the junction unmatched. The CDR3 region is CASGRGLAGAKIDTQYF. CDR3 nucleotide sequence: TGTGCCAGCGGTAGAGGACTAGCGGGGGCCAAGATAGATACGCAGTATTTT.

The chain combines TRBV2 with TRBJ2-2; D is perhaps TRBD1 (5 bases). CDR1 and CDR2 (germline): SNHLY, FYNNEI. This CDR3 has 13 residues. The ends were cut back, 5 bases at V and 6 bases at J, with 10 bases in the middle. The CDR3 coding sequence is TGTGCCAGCAGTAGGGGTGGCGCCGGGGAGCTGTTTTTT. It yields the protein CASSRGGAGELFF.

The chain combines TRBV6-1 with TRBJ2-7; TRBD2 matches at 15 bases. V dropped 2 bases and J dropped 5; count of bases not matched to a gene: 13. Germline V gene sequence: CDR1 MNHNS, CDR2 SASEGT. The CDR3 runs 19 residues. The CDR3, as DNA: TGTGCCAGCAGTGAACGAGGGACTAGCGGGGGGCGGGCGGTCGACGAGCAGTACTTC. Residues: CASSERGTSGGRAVDEQYF.

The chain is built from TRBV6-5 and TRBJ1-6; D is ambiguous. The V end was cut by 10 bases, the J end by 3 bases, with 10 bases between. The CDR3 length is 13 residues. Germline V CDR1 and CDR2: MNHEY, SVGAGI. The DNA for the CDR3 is TGTGCCACCCGGACCGACTATAATTCACCCCTCCACTTT. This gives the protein CATRTDYNSPLHF.

The CDR3 coding sequence is TGTGCCAGCAGTTTAATTTGGGGTGTCTATGGCTACACCTTC. Encoded protein: CASSLIWGVYGYTF. This chain links TRBV28 with TRBJ1-2; D gene unclear. Germline lookup yields CDR1 MDHEN and CDR2 SYDVKM. The CDR3 covers 14 residues. Trimming removed 2 bases from V and 4 bases from J, with 11 bases in between.

The CDR3 loop is CASSLKGDEQFF. The CDR3 nucleotides are TGTGCCAGCAGTTTAAAGGGGGATGAGCAGTTCTTC. The chain recombines TRBV28 with TRBJ2-1, with D maybe TRBD1 (6 bases). Germline V gene lookup returns CDR1 MDHEN and CDR2 SYDVKM. Deletions cut 2 bases from V and 8 bases from J, with 7 bases between. The CDR3 runs 12 residues. The variable domain in full, completed from reference TRBV28 and TRBJ2-1, reads DVKVTQSSRYLVKRTGEKVFLECVQDMDHENMFWYRQDPGLGLRLIYFSYDVKMKEKGDIPEGYSVSREKKERFSLILESASTNQTSMYLCASSLKGDEQFFGPGTRLTVL.

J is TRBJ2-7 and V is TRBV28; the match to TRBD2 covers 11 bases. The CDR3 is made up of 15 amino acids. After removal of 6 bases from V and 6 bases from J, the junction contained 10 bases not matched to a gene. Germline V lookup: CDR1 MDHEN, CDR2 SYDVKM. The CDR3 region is CASRDLAGGGGEQYF. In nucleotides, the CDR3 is TGTGCCAGCAGAGATCTAGCGGGAGGAGGGGGCGAGCAGTACTTC. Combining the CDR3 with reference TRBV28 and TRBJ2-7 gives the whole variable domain DVKVTQSSRYLVKRTGEKVFLECVQDMDHENMFWYRQDPGLGLRLIYFSYDVKMKEKGDIPEGYSVSREKKERFSLILESASTNQTSMYLCASRDLAGGGGEQYFGPGTRLTVT.

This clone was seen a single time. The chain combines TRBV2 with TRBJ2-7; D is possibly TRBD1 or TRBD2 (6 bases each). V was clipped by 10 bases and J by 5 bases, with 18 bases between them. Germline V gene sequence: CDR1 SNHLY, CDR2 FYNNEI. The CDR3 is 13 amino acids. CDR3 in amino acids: CAIKTGGGDEQYF. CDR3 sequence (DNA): TGTGCCATCAAAACCGGGGGCGGCGACGAGCAGTACTTC.